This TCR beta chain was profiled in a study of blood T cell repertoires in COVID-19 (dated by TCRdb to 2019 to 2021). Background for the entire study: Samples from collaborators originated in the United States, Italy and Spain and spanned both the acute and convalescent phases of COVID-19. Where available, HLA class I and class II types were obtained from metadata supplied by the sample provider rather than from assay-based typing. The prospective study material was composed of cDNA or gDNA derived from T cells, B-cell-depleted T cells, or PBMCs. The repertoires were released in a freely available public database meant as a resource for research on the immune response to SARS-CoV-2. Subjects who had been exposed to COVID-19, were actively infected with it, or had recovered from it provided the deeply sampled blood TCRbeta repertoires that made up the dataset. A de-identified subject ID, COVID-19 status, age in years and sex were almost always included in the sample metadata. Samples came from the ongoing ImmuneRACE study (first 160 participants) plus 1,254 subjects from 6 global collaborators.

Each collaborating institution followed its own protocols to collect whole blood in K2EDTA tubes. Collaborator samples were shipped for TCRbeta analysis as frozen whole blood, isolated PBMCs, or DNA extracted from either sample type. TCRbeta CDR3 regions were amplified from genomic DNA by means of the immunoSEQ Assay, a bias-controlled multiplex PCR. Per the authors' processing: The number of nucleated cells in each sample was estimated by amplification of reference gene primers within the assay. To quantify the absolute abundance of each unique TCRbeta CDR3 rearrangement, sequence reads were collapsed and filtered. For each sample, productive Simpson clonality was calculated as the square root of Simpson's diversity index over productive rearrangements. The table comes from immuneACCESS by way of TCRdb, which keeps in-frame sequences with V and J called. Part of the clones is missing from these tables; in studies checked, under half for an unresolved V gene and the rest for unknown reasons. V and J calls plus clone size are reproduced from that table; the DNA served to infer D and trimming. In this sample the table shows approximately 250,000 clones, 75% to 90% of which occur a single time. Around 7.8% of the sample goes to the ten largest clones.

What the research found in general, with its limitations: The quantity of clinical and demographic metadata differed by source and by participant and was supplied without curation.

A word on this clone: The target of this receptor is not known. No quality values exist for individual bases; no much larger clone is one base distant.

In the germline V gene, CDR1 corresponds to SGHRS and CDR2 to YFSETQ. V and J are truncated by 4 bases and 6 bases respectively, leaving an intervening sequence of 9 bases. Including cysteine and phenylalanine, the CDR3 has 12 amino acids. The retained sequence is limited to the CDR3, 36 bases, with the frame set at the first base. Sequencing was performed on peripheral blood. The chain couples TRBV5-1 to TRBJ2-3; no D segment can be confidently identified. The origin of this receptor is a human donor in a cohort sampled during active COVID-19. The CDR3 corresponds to CASSRSADTQYF. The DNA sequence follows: TGCGCCAGCAGCCGAAGTGCGGATACGCAGTATTTT.